What follows describes a single T cell receptor beta chain. Its antigen is not identified. Expressed TCRB transcripts were sequenced because the entire RNA isolate underwent reverse transcription. TCRdb's copy holds only in-frame clones and misses some; the assay was immunoSEQ multiplex PCR. The table shows 900,000 or so clones, with roughly 15% occurring only once. V lost 10 bases, J lost 3 bases, and 14 bases lay in between. Germline V CDR1 and CDR2: MNHNY, SVGAGI (reference sequence). The CDR3 has 13 residues. This sample stems from a study of beta chain features in type 1 diabetes. The study, taken as a whole, reports: The naive, central memory and Treg TCRB repertoires of patients appeared to be more similar to one another than those of healthy donors.

Stem cell-like memory, regulatory, central memory and naive CD4+ cells were sorted via CD45RO/CCR7/CD25/CD127/CD95/CD27. This TCR came from a woman between 18 and 29 years old in good health. Specimen: naive CD4+ T cells from blood. The J gene is TRBJ2-3, the V gene TRBV6-6; D not certain. In DNA form, the CDR3 reads TGTGCCACCGATCAGACTGTTACAGATACGCAGTATTTT. Translation: CATDQTVTDTQYF.